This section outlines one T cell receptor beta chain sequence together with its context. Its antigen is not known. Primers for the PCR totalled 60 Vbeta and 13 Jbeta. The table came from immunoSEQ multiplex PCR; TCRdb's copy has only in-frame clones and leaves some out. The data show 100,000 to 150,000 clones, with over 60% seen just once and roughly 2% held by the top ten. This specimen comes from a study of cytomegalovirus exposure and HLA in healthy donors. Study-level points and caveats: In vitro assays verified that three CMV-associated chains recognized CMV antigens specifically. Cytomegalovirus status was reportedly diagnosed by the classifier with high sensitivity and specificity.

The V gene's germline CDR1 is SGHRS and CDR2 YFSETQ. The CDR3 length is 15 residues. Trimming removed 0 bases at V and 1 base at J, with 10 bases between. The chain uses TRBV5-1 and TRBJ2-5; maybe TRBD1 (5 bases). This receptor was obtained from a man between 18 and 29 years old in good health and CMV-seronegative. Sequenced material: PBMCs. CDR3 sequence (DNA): TGCGCCAGCAGCTTGGGGCAGGGTCTCCAAGAGACCCAGTACTTC. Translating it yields CASSLGQGLQETQYF.